The subject of this entry is one T cell receptor (beta chain). These data are taken from a study of T cell changes during pregnancy in multiple sclerosis. TCRdb's table, derived via immunoSEQ multiplex PCR, lists solely in-frame clones and lacks some. Of nearly 110,000 clones listed, roughly 90% are singletons. V lost 0 bases to trimming and J lost 3 bases, with 13 bases between them. CDR1 is SGHDT, CDR2 YYEEEE, per germline. CDR3 length equals 15 residues. This clonotype was obtained from a female donor in good health, enrolled as a control in a pregnancy study. The chain has TRBV5-6 and TRBJ2-7, with a tentative D call TRBD1 (7 bases). This specimen consisted of peripheral blood, obtained in the third trimester of pregnancy. The CDR3 sequence: CASSLAAGQNYEQYF. CDR3 in DNA: TGTGCCAGCAGCTTGGCCGCGGGACAGAACTACGAGCAGTACTTC.